This T cell receptor beta chain was captured by sequencing in a study of cytomegalovirus exposure and HLA in healthy donors. To note about this clone: Its cognate antigen is unknown.

Study results and caveats: It was approximately 170 TCR beta chains that were listed as cytomegalovirus-associated.

This CDR3 region has 17 residues. The V gene end was trimmed by 6 bases and the J gene end by 2 bases; junction bases not matched to a gene: 14. Germline CDR1 and CDR2: MRHNA and SNTAGT. The PCR used 60 Vbeta and 13 Jbeta primers. Sequencing used immunoSEQ multiplex PCR; TCRdb keeps in-frame clones, though not all of them. The data hold fewer than 130,000 clones, with under 85% observed a single time. This sequence was found in a man in his thirties or forties in good health and CMV-seropositive. This rearrangement joins TRBV6-4 to TRBJ1-1; TRBD1 agrees at 8 bases. The sequencing input was PBMCs. DNA for the CDR3: TGTGCCAGCAGCAGGGGGCCCATGGGACAATTTAACACTGAAGCTTTCTTT. It codes for CASSRGPMGQFNTEAFF.